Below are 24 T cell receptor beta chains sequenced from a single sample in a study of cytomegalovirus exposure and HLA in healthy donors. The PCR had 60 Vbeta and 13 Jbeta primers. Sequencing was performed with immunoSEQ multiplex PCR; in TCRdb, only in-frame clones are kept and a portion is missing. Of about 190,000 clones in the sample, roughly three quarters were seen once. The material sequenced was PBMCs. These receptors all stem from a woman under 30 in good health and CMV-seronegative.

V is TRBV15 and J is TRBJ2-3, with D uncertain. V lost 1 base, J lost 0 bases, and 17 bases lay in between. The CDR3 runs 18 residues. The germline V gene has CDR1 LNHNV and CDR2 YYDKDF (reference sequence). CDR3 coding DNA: TGTGCCACCAGCAGAGGTTTTACGGCCAAGACTAGCACAGATACGCAGTATTTT. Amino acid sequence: CATSRGFTAKTSTDTQYF.

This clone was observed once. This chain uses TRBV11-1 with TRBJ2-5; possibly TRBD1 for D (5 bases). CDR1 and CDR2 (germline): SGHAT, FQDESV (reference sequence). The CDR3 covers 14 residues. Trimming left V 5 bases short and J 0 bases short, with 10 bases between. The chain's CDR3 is CASSPTVNQETQYF. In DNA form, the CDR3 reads TGTGCCAGCAGCCCGACAGTAAACCAAGAGACCCAGTACTTC.

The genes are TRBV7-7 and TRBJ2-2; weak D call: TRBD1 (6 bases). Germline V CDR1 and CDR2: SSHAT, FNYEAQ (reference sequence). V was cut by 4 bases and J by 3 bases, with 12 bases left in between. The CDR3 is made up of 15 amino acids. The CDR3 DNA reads TGTGCCAGCAGCTCAACAGGGACGGACACCGGGGAGCTGTTTTTT. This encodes CASSSTGTDTGELFF.

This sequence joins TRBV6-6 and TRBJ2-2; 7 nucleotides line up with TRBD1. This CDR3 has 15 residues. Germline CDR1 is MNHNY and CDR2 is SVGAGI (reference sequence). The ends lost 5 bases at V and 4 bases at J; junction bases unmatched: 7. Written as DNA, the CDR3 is TGTGCCAGCAGTGCACCGGGACAGACCACCGGGGAGCTGTTTTTT. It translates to CASSAPGQTTGELFF.

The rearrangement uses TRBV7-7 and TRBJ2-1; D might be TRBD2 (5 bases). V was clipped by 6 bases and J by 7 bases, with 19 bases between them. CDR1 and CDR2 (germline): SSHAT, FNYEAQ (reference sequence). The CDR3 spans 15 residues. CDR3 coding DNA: TGTGCCAGCAGTCCGGGAACTGGGGAACGGAATGAGCAGTTCTTC. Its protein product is CASSPGTGERNEQFF.

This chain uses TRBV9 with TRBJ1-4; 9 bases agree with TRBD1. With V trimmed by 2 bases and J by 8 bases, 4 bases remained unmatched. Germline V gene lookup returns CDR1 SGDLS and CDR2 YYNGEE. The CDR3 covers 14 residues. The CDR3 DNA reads TGTGCCAGCAGCGTGGGACAGGGTGAAGAAAAACTGTTTTTT. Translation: CASSVGQGEEKLFF.

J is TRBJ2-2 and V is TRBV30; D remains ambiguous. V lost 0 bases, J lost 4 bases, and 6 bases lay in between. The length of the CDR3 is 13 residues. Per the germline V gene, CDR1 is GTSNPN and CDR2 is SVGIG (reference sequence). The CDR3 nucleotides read TGTGCCTGGAGTGTACAGTTCACCGGGGAGCTGTTTTTT. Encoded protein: CAWSVQFTGELFF.

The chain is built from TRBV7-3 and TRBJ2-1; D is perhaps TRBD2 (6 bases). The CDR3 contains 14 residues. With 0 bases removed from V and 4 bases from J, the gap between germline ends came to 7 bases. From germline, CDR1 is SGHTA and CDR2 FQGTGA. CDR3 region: CASSLTSGYNEQFF. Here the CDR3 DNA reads TGTGCCAGCAGCTTAACTAGCGGATACAATGAGCAGTTCTTC.

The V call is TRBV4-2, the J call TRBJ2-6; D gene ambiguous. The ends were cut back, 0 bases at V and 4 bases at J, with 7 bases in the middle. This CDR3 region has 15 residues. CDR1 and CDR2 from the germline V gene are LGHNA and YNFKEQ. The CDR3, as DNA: TGTGCCAGCAGCCAAGATCTTCGGGGGGCCAACGTCCTGACTTTC. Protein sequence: CASSQDLRGANVLTF.

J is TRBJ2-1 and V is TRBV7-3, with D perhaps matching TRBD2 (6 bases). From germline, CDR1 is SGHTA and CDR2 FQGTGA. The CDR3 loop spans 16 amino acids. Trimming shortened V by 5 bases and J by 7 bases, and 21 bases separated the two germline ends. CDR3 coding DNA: TGTGCCAGCAGCCGGTGGGCGGGAATGGATACGAATGAGCAGTTCTTC. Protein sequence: CASSRWAGMDTNEQFF.

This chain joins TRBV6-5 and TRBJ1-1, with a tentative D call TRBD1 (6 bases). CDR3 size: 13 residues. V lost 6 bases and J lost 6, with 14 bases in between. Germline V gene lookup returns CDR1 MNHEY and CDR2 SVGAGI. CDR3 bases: TGTGCCAGCAGACTAGGGGGTTACCCTGAAGCTTTCTTT. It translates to CASRLGGYPEAFF.

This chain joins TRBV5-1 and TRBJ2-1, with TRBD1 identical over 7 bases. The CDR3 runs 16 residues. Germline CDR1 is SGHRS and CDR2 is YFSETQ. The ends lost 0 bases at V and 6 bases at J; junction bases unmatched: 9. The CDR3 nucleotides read TGCGCCAGCAGCTTGGACCCCGGGACAGTTCCCAATGAGCAGTTCTTC. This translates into CASSLDPGTVPNEQFF.

The CDR3 DNA follows: TGTGCCAGCTCACCGTCCGGACAGGTGGTTGAGACCCAGTACTTC. It is translated as CASSPSGQVVETQYF. This rearrangement joins TRBV18 to TRBJ2-5; 7 bases fit TRBD1. The CDR3 is made up of 15 amino acids. J was trimmed by 5 bases and V by 3 bases; bases with no gene match: 9. Germline V gene sequence: CDR1 KGHSH, CDR2 LQKENI.

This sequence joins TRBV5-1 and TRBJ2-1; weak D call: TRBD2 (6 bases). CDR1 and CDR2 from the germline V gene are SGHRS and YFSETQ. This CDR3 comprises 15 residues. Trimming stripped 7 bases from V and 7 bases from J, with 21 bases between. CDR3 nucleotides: TGCGCCAGCCGGTTCGTGGTAGCGGAGGGGAATGAGCAGTTCTTC. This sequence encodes CASRFVVAEGNEQFF.

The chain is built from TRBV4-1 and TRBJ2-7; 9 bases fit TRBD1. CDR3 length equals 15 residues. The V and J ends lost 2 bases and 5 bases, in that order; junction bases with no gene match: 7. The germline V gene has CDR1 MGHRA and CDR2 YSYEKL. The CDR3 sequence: CASSQRGGTGNEQYF. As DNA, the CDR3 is TGCGCCAGCAGCCAAAGGGGGGGGACAGGGAACGAGCAGTACTTC.

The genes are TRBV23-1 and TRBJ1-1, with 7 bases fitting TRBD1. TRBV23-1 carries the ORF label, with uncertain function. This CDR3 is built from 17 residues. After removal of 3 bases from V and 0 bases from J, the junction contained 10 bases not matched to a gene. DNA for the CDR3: TGCGCCAGCAGTCAGTACCCCGGGACAGCAATGAACACTGAAGCTTTCTTT. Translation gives CASSQYPGTAMNTEAFF.

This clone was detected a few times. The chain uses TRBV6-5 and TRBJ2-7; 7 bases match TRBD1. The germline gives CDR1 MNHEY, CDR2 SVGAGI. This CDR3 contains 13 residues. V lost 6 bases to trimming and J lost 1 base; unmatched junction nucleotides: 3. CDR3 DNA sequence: TGTGCCAGCAGCCTGACAGGGTCCTACGAGCAGTACTTC. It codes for CASSLTGSYEQYF.

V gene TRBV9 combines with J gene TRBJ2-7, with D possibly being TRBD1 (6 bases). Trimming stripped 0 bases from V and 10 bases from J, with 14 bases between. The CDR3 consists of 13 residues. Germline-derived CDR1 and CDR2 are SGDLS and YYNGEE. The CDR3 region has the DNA TGTGCCAGCAGCGTAGGGCAGGGGATTGAACAGTACTTC. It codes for CASSVGQGIEQYF.

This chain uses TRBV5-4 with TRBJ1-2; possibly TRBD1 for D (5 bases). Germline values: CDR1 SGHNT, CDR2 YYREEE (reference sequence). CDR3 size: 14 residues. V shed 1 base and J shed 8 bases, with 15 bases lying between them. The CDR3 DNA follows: TGTGCCAGCAGCTTGATGGTTGCAGGGCAGGGCTACACCTTC. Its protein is CASSLMVAGQGYTF.

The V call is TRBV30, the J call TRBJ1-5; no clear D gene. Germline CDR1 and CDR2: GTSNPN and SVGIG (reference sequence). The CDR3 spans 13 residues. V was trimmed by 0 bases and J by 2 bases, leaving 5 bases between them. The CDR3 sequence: CAWSVLGNQPQHF. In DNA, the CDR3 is TGTGCCTGGAGTGTACTTGGCAATCAGCCCCAGCATTTT.

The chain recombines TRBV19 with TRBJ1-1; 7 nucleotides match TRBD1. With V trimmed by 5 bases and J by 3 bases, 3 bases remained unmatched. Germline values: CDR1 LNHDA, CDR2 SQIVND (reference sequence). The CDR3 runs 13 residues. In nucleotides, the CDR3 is TGTGCCAGTAGTGCCGACAGGGACACTGAAGCTTTCTTT. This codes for CASSADRDTEAFF.

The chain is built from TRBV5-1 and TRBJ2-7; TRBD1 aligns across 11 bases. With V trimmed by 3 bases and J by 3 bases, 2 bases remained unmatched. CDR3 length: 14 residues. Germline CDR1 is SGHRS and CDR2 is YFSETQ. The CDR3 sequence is CASSWGTGGYEQYF. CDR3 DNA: TGCGCCAGCAGCTGGGGGACAGGGGGCTACGAGCAGTACTTC.

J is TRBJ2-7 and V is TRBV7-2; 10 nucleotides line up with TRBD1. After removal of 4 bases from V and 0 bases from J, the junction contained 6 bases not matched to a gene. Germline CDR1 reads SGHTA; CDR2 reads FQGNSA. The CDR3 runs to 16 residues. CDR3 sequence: CASSSPRDRGSYEQYF. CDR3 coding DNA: TGTGCCAGCAGCTCGCCACGGGACAGGGGCTCCTACGAGCAGTACTTC.

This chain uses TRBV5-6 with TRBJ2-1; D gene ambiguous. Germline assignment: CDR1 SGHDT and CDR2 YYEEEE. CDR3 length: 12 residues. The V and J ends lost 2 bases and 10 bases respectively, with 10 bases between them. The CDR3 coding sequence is TGTGCCAGCAGCTTCAACGCTCGGGAGCAGTTCTTC. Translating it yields CASSFNAREQFF.